What follows is one TCR beta chain and its context. The target antigen is unknown. These data come from a study of T-cell memory formation after mild COVID-19. Study details: Among the donors, TCR clusters were largely specific to each donor. Findings and caveats of the study: Clones that contracted clustered mainly in CM and EM if CD4+ and in EMRA if CD8+. Day 15 to 85 contracting clones showed balanced CD4/CD8; day 15 to 37 expanders favored CD4+.

The 5'RACE method, run with constant-segment primers, produced TCR alpha and TCR beta cDNA libraries (carrying sample barcodes and UMIs). MiXCR was run by TCRdb on the 5' RACE reads, yielding one entry per CDR3 protein. The table has a few hundred thousand distinct CDR3 sequences, 28% seen once. The CDR3 is made up of 16 amino acids. Trimming stripped 0 bases from V and 2 bases from J, with 13 bases between. The germline gives CDR1 LGHNA, CDR2 YSLEER. The sequenced sample consisted of PBMCs or a T cell subset sorted from them (not recorded which). The clonotype comes from an adult woman who had mild COVID-19 (a few samples of this study predate the infection). Cell type and time point are not known. This chain uses TRBV4-3 with TRBJ1-1; no clear D gene. CDR3 protein: CASSQDQVSTNTEAFF. CDR3 nucleotide sequence: TGCGCCAGCAGCCAAGATCAGGTTAGCACAAACACTGAAGCTTTCTTT.